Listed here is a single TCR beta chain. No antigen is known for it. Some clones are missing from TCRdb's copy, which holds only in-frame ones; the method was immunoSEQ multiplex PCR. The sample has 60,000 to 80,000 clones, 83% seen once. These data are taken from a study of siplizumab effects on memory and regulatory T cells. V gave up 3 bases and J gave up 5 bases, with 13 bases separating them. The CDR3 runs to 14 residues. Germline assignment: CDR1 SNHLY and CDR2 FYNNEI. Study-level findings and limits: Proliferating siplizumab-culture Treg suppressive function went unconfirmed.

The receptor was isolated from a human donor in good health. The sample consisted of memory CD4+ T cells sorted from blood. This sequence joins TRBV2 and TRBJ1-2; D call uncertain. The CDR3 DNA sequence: TGTGCCAGCAGTGATAAGTCTTTAGGTTATGGCTACACCTTC. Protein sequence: CASSDKSLGYGYTF.